The entry that follows covers one T cell receptor (beta chain) sequence. The data were taken from a study of glioma-infiltrating T cells after dendritic cell vaccination. Whole-study context: Monocyte-derived dendritic cells, cultured seven days with IL-4 and GM-CSF, were pulsed with autologous tumor lysate.

CDR1 is SGHRS, CDR2 YFSETQ, per germline. V lost 0 bases, J lost 4 bases, and 9 bases lay in between. This CDR3 has 14 amino acids. Assay used: immunoSEQ multiplex PCR; TCRdb lists only in-frame clones, some missing. This table has tens of thousands of clones, over 75% appearing once. The clonotype was recovered from a human donor with glioblastoma. The chain links TRBV5-1 to TRBJ2-3; D ambiguous. Sequenced here: blood, sampled before dendritic cell vaccination. The CDR3 DNA reads TGCGCCAGCAGCTTGGGGTCAGTCCCAGATACGCAGTATTTT. Translating it yields CASSLGSVPDTQYF.